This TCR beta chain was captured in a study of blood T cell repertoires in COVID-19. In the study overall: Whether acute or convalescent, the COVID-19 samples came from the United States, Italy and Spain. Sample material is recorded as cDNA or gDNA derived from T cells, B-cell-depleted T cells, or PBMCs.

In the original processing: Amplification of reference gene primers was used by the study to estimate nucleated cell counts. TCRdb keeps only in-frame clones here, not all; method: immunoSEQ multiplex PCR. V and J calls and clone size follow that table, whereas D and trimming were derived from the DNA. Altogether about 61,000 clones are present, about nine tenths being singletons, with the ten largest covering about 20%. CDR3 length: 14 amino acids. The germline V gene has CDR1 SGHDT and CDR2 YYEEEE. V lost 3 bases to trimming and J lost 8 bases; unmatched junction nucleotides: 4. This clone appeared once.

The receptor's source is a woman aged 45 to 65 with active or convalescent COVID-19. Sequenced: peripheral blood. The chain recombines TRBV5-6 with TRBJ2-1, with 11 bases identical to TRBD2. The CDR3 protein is CASSSLAGVDEQFF. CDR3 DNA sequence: TGTGCCAGCAGCTCACTAGCGGGAGTAGATGAGCAGTTCTTC.